What follows are 24 T cell receptor beta chains derived from one specimen sequenced in a study of post-analysis software for immune sequencing data. TCR beta libraries were prepared from cDNA with unique molecular identifiers. From the PCR reads, TCRdb called clonotypes with MiXCR, one entry per CDR3 protein. The profile shows hundreds of thousands of distinct CDR3 sequences, less than 35% of them singletons. No cognate antigen is known for these TCRs. Study findings and constraints: Comparison of patients with controls showed about 5 TRBV segments more frequent in patients, TRBV5-6, TRBV5-1 and TRBV20-1 among them.

The sequenced material came from blood. Receptors were obtained from a girl between 10 and 17 years old with multiple sclerosis.

This clonotype was recorded a few times. The chain couples TRBV11-3 to TRBJ2-5, with a possible D match to TRBD2 (6 bases). CDR1 and CDR2 from the germline V gene are SGHNT and YENEEA. The length of the CDR3 is 14 residues. V lost 6 bases and J 11 bases, leaving 22 bases between the germline ends. The CDR3 is CASSYGTRGGEQYF. The DNA for the CDR3 is TGTGCCAGCAGTTACGGGACTCGTGGTGGTGAGCAGTACTTC.

The genes are TRBV24-1 and TRBJ2-1, with no clear D. CDR1 is KGHDR and CDR2 is SFDVKD in the germline V gene. Trimming took off 5 bases at V and 0 bases at J, with 10 bases between the two ends. This CDR3 spans 15 amino acids. The chain's CDR3 is CATSAPGNSYNEQFF. As DNA, the CDR3 is TGTGCCACCAGTGCCCCAGGAAACTCCTACAATGAGCAGTTCTTC.

This clonotype was detected only once. The germline gene is not matched at one end of the junction; a read error may be the cause. The chain is built from TRBV9 and TRBJ1-1; the D gene is possibly TRBD1 (5 bases). The CDR3 runs to 14 residues. In germline, CDR1 is SGDLS, CDR2 YYNGEE. The CDR3 loop reads CANSVGAFDTEAFF. Here the CDR3 DNA reads TGTGCCAACAGCGTAGGGGCTTTTGACACTGAAGCTTTCTTT.

This clonotype was seen repeatedly, ten times or more. The rearrangement joins TRBV20-1 to TRBJ2-5; 10 bases line up with TRBD1. Germline CDR1 reads DFQATT; CDR2 reads SNEGSKA (reference sequence). This CDR3 contains 14 residues. With V trimmed by 6 bases and J by 4 bases, 8 bases remained unmatched. The CDR3 sequence is CSAEGDRGGETQYF. The CDR3 DNA reads as TGCAGTGCCGAAGGGGACAGGGGTGGAGAGACCCAGTACTTC.

A remark on this clonotype: At one end, the junction sequence differs from germline, possibly due to a read error. The chain joins TRBV20-1 to TRBJ1-2; no reliable D call. The germline CDR1 and CDR2 sequences are DFQATT and SNEGSKA (reference sequence). This CDR3 spans 14 amino acids. CDR3 coding DNA: TGCAGTGCGTCCTTGAGGTCTACTTCTTATGGCTACACTTTC. Translation gives CSASLRSTSYGYTF.

The chain joins TRBV18 to TRBJ2-6; weak D call: TRBD2 (6 bases). V shed 3 bases and J shed 2 bases, with 14 bases lying between them. CDR1 is KGHSH and CDR2 is LQKENI in the germline V gene. The CDR3 is 17 residues long. For the CDR3, the DNA is TGTGCCAGCTCACCCTTTTTCGGGAGTGCTGGGGCCAACGTCCTGACTTTC. This gives the protein CASSPFFGSAGANVLTF.

V and J are TRBV7-2 and TRBJ2-7, with D perhaps TRBD2 (6 bases). Deletions cut 2 bases from V and 0 bases from J, with 11 bases between. There are 15 residues in the CDR3. Germline lookup yields CDR1 SGHTA and CDR2 FQGNSA. Written as DNA, the CDR3 is TGTGCCAGCAGCTTACTCGCTAGCGTCTCCTACGAGCAGTACTTC. It translates to CASSLLASVSYEQYF.

The gene calls are TRBV7-9 and TRBJ2-1, with 9 bases identical to TRBD1. There are 13 residues in the CDR3. V was pared by 8 bases and J by 8 bases, with 7 bases of the junction left unmatched. Germline V gene sequence: CDR1 SEHNR, CDR2 FQNEAQ (reference sequence). The CDR3 bases are TGTGCCAGCTTGGGGGACAGGGCAGATGAGCAGTTCTTC. Protein: CASLGDRADEQFF.

V and J are TRBV3-1 and TRBJ1-2, with unresolved D. This CDR3 has 16 residues. Germline lookup yields CDR1 LGHDT and CDR2 YNNKEL (reference sequence). V was cut by 1 base and J by 2 bases, with 14 bases left in between. The CDR3 nucleotides read TGTGCCAGCAGCCAAGTTCCCGGATCGGTGAACTATGGCTACACCTTC. Translating gives CASSQVPGSVNYGYTF.

V is TRBV5-1 and J is TRBJ2-7; TRBD1 agrees at 7 bases. V lost 3 bases to trimming and J lost 3 bases; unmatched junction nucleotides: 6. CDR3 size: 14 residues. CDR1 is SGHRS, CDR2 YFSETQ, per germline. DNA of the CDR3: TGCGCCAGCAGCTCCCGGGACAGCAACTACGAGCAGTACTTC. It translates to CASSSRDSNYEQYF.

This clonotype has just a few counts. The CDR3 nucleotides are TGTGCCAGCAGCTTAGTGAAGAATGAGCAGTTCTTC. Translating gives CASSLVKNEQFF. The rearrangement links TRBV7-2 to TRBJ2-1, with D hard to call. The CDR3 contains 12 residues. V lost 1 base, J lost 7 bases, and 5 bases lay in between. Looked up from germline, CDR1 is SGHTA and CDR2 is FQGNSA. Full variable domain (missing parts from reference TRBV7-2 and TRBJ2-1): GAGVSQSPSNKVTEKGKDVELRCDPISGHTALYWYRQSLGQGLEFLIYFQGNSAPDKSGLPSDRFSAERTGGSVSTLTIQRTQQEDSAVYLCASSLVKNEQFFGPGTRLTVL.

The chain is built from TRBV7-9 and TRBJ2-7; the match to TRBD2 covers 7 bases. The germline CDR1 and CDR2 sequences are SEHNR and FQNEAQ (reference sequence). J gave up 7 bases and V 6 bases, and 12 bases lay outside the gene matches. CDR3 length: 14 amino acids. The CDR3 here is CASSPSGLGGEQYF. The CDR3 DNA reads as TGTGCCAGCAGTCCTAGCGGTCTGGGTGGGGAGCAGTACTTC.

V is TRBV11-2 and J is TRBJ2-5; 7 positions match TRBD1. V was pared by 2 bases and J by 3 bases, with 6 bases of the junction left unmatched. Looked up from germline, CDR1 is SGHAT and CDR2 is FQNNGV. This CDR3 region has 15 residues. The CDR3 bases are TGTGCCAGCAGCTTACGCACCGGGACAGAAGAGACCCAGTACTTC. Translated: CASSLRTGTEETQYF.

The table lists this clonotype with many counts. Mismatch with germline at one junction end may stem from a read error. V and J are TRBV18 and TRBJ1-5, with D possibly TRBD1 on 5 matching bases. There are 13 residues in the CDR3. The germline CDR1 and CDR2 sequences are KGHSH and LQKENI. The CDR3 region is CASSPGGDQPQHF. The DNA of the CDR3 is TGTGCCAGCAGCCCCGGGGGGGATCAACCCCAGCATTTT.

This clonotype has just a few counts. The chain recombines TRBV29-1 with TRBJ1-2; D gene unclear. CDR3 length equals 12 residues. V shed 4 bases and J shed 6 bases, with 12 bases lying between them. CDR1 is SQVTM, CDR2 ANQGSEA, per germline. The CDR3 DNA is TGCAGCGTTGGGCAGGCGATTCATGGCTACACCTTC. The encoded protein is CSVGQAIHGYTF.

This chain links TRBV7-2 with TRBJ1-2; no clear D gene. Germline CDR1 reads SGHTA; CDR2 reads FQGNSA. The CDR3 extends over 13 amino acids. V lost 0 bases to trimming and J lost 8 bases, with 10 bases between them. CDR3 DNA: TGTGCCAGCAGCTTAGCGCGGGGTCGAGGCTACACCTTC. Translated: CASSLARGRGYTF.

The chain uses TRBV7-9 and TRBJ2-1, with 9 bases identical to TRBD1. The CDR3 extends over 16 amino acids. Per the germline V gene, CDR1 is SEHNR and CDR2 is FQNEAQ (reference sequence). Losses at the gene ends were 3 bases for V and 3 bases for J; bases not matched to a gene: 6. The DNA of the CDR3 is TGTGCCAGCAGCTTGAACCGGGACAGGGTCTACAATGAGCAGTTCTTC. It specifies CASSLNRDRVYNEQFF. Using reference TRBV7-9 and TRBJ2-1 for the parts outside the CDR3, the full variable domain is DTGVSQNPRHKITKRGQNVTFRCDPISEHNRLYWYRQTLGQGPEFLTYFQNEAQLEKSRLLSDRFSAERPKGSFSTLEIQRTEQGDSAMYLCASSLNRDRVYNEQFFGPGTRLTVL.

This chain uses TRBV24-1 with TRBJ2-7; D is possibly TRBD1 (6 bases). Germline-derived CDR1 and CDR2 are KGHDR and SFDVKD. The V and J ends lost 1 base and 7 bases respectively, with 13 bases between them. The CDR3 spans 14 residues. CDR3 nucleotide sequence: TGTGCCACCAGTGATTTTTCGGACAGTAATGAGCAGTACTTC. Amino acids: CATSDFSDSNEQYF.

This clonotype occurred a few times. The J gene is TRBJ1-4, the V gene TRBV27; 7 bases are a match to TRBD1. The CDR3 is 12 amino acids. The V gene's germline CDR1 is MNHEY and CDR2 SMNVEV (reference sequence). V lost 6 bases to trimming and J lost 10 bases; unmatched junction nucleotides: 5. CDR3 loop: CASSNRGGKLFF. CDR3 in DNA: TGTGCCAGCAGCAACAGGGGTGGAAAACTGTTTTTT. The full variable domain, in which reference TRBV27 and TRBJ1-4 provide the parts outside the CDR3, is EAQVTQNPRYLITVTGKKLTVTCSQNMNHEYMSWYRQDPGLGLRQIYYSMNVEVTDKGDVPEGYKVSRKEKRNFPLILESPSPNQTSLYFCASSNRGGKLFFGSGTQLSVL.

This clonotype was detected a few times. This chain links TRBV5-1 with TRBJ2-7; the match to TRBD1 covers 9 bases. This CDR3 contains 15 residues. The J segment lost 0 bases and the V segment lost 3 bases, leaving 4 bases of the junction unmatched. CDR1 and CDR2 (germline): SGHRS, YFSETQ. The CDR3 DNA follows: TGCGCCAGCAGCTCGACAGGGGGAGCCTCCTACGAGCAGTACTTC. Translation gives CASSSTGGASYEQYF.

The chain has TRBV13 and TRBJ2-2; tentatively, D is TRBD1 or TRBD2 (5 bases each). The ends were cut back, 4 bases at V and 4 bases at J, with 7 bases in the middle. The CDR3 length is 13 residues. Germline-derived CDR1 and CDR2 are PRHDT and FYEKMQ (reference sequence). CDR3 DNA sequence: TGTGCCAGCAGCTGGGACCCCACCGGGGAGCTGTTTTTT. Amino acid sequence: CASSWDPTGELFF.

V usage is TRBV29-1 and J usage is TRBJ2-6; D gene unclear. The CDR3 extends over 13 amino acids. Trimming pared 4 bases from V and 0 bases from J, leaving 4 bases between. CDR1 is SQVTM, CDR2 ANQGSEA, per germline. The DNA for the CDR3 is TGCAGCGTTGTTATCTCTGGGGCCAACGTCCTGACTTTC. This codes for CSVVISGANVLTF.

This rearrangement joins TRBV19 to TRBJ1-1; 8 bases fit TRBD1. V lost 5 bases, J lost 5 bases, and 10 bases stayed unmatched. Per germline, CDR1 LNHDA and CDR2 SQIVND (reference sequence). The CDR3 loop spans 15 amino acids. The CDR3 sequence: CASSPGRDRRTEAFF. The CDR3 DNA follows: TGTGCCAGTAGTCCGGGGAGGGACAGGCGTACTGAAGCTTTCTTT.

The J gene is TRBJ1-5, the V gene TRBV4-1; 7 bases fit TRBD1. The CDR3 sequence is 15 residues long. J lost 1 base, V lost 5 bases, and 5 bases had no gene match. Germline CDR1 and CDR2: MGHRA and YSYEKL. The CDR3 sequence: CASSVRQGSNQPQHF. DNA for the CDR3: TGCGCCAGCAGCGTCAGACAGGGAAGCAATCAGCCCCAGCATTTT.